A selection of T cell receptor beta chains follows, all from one sample in a study of shared clonotypes between healthy human individuals. Method: immunoSEQ multiplex PCR; TCRdb's copy keeps in-frame clones and lacks some. This table holds about 2.1 million clones, over 85% found once. The source material was naive CD8+ T cells from PBMCs. The receptor source for this set is a young man in good health. Some clones in this sample may be carry-over from other donors' samples. CDR3s include the opening cysteine and the closing phenylalanine or tryptophan. A D gene is named only where the DNA matches it firmly. Rows may omit the clone size; those that give it use once, few, many or a size class.

CDR3nt: TGTGCCAGCGCTAGGGAGCGGGACTCCTACAATGAGCAGTTCTTC
CDR3aa: CASARERDSYNEQFF
v_gene: TRBV7-2
d_gene: TRBD2
abundance: .
j_gene: TRBJ2-1

CDR3nt: TGCGCCAGCAGATCGGCTCGCACAGATACGCAGTATTTT
CDR3aa: CASRSARTDTQYF
v_gene: TRBV10-2
d_gene: .
abundance: .
j_gene: TRBJ2-3

CDR3nt: TGTGCCGTAGCGGACAGTGAGGATAGGACTGAAGCTTTCTTT
CDR3aa: CAVADSEDRTEAFF
v_gene: TRBV7-6
d_gene: .
abundance: .
j_gene: TRBJ1-1

CDR3nt: TGTGCCAGCAGTGACGCGGGCGGGACTCGGCAGTTCTTC
CDR3aa: CASSDAGGTRQFF
v_gene: TRBV6-1
d_gene: .
abundance: once
j_gene: TRBJ2-1

CDR3nt: TGTGCCAGCAGCCCAGGCGGACTAGCGGAATACGAGCAGTACTTC
CDR3aa: CASSPGGLAEYEQYF
v_gene: TRBV7-9
d_gene: TRBD2
abundance: .
j_gene: TRBJ2-7

CDR3nt: TGTGCCAGTAGTATAGCGGCAGGGGCTTATAGCAATCAGCCCCAGCATTTT
CDR3aa: CASSIAAGAYSNQPQHF
v_gene: TRBV19
d_gene: .
abundance: .
j_gene: TRBJ1-5

CDR3nt: TGTGCCAGTAGTATCCGGGACAGTAATGAAAAACTGTTTTTT
CDR3aa: CASSIRDSNEKLFF
v_gene: TRBV19
d_gene: TRBD1
abundance: .
j_gene: TRBJ1-4

CDR3nt: TGTGCCAGCAGTGAAGGGGTCACCAGGGCCAAAAACATTCAGTACTTC
CDR3aa: CASSEGVTRAKNIQYF
v_gene: TRBV6-1
d_gene: .
abundance: .
j_gene: TRBJ2-4

CDR3nt: TGTGCCAGCAGTTTATCTGCAGGGGGGGCCTATGGCTACACCTTC
CDR3aa: CASSLSAGGAYGYTF
v_gene: TRBV27
d_gene: TRBD1
abundance: .
j_gene: TRBJ1-2

CDR3nt: TGTGCCAGCAGCCAAAGTAGGGGCAGGGGCGAGACCCAGTACTTC
CDR3aa: CASSQSRGRGETQYF
v_gene: TRBV4-2
d_gene: .
abundance: .
j_gene: TRBJ2-5

CDR3nt: TGTGCCAGCAGCCTTAGGGGGATGAACACTGAAGCTTTCTTT
CDR3aa: CASSLRGMNTEAFF
v_gene: TRBV28
d_gene: .
abundance: .
j_gene: TRBJ1-1

CDR3nt: TGTGCCAGCAGTATTGGACTGGGTGTGTCCGAGCAGTACTTC
CDR3aa: CASSIGLGVSEQYF
v_gene: TRBV9
d_gene: .
abundance: .
j_gene: TRBJ2-7

CDR3nt: TGCGCCAGCAGCCCACGGGGGGTGAACTATGGCTACACCTTC
CDR3aa: CASSPRGVNYGYTF
v_gene: TRBV4-1
d_gene: .
abundance: .
j_gene: TRBJ1-2

CDR3nt: TGTGCCAGCACCCCTTGGGACAGGGGGCTCGATGAGCAGTTCTTC
CDR3aa: CASTPWDRGLDEQFF
v_gene: TRBV5-6
d_gene: TRBD1
abundance: .
j_gene: TRBJ2-1

CDR3nt: TGTGCCAGCAGGTTAGGGTACAGCTATGGCTACACCTTC
CDR3aa: CASRLGYSYGYTF
v_gene: TRBV27
d_gene: .
abundance: .
j_gene: TRBJ1-2

CDR3nt: TGTGCCAGCAGTCTCCTCCCCTTTACGCGGACTAGCGGGGGGGAGACCCAGTACTTC
CDR3aa: CASSLLPFTRTSGGETQYF
v_gene: TRBV27
d_gene: TRBD2
abundance: once
j_gene: TRBJ2-5

CDR3nt: TGCGCCAGCAGCCAACGGGACGGACCGCGTGAACTGTTTTTT
CDR3aa: CASSQRDGPRELFF
v_gene: TRBV4-3
d_gene: .
abundance: .
j_gene: TRBJ1-4

CDR3nt: TGCGCCAGCAGCCCCCGGGCAGGGGGGCTAGCCAAAAACATTCAGTACTTC
CDR3aa: CASSPRAGGLAKNIQYF
v_gene: TRBV4-1
d_gene: .
abundance: .
j_gene: TRBJ2-4

CDR3nt: TGTGCCAGCAGCGCTAGCGGGGGGAGCTCCTACAATGAGCAGTTCTTC
CDR3aa: CASSASGGSSYNEQFF
v_gene: TRBV7-9
d_gene: TRBD2
abundance: .
j_gene: TRBJ2-1

CDR3nt: TGTGCCAGCAGCTTAGAGGTCGGAAGGTTCTGGGGAGAGACCCAGTACTTC
CDR3aa: CASSLEVGRFWGETQYF
v_gene: TRBV11-2
d_gene: .
abundance: .
j_gene: TRBJ2-5

CDR3nt: TGTGCCAGCAGCGTAGGGACTAGGACCGCGGGCGGGGAGCTGTTTTTT
CDR3aa: CASSVGTRTAGGELFF
v_gene: TRBV9
d_gene: TRBD2
abundance: .
j_gene: TRBJ2-2

CDR3nt: TGTGCCAGCAGTTTAGGACTAGCGGGAGGCCCCTTGAGCGAGCAGTACTTC
CDR3aa: CASSLGLAGGPLSEQYF
v_gene: TRBV28
d_gene: TRBD2
abundance: .
j_gene: TRBJ2-7

CDR3nt: TGTGCCAGCAGTTTTGGGGGGTTCGCCGGGGAGCTGTTTTTT
CDR3aa: CASSFGGFAGELFF
v_gene: TRBV27
d_gene: .
abundance: .
j_gene: TRBJ2-2

CDR3nt: TGTGCCAGTGGGACAGGGGAGGGTCGGTGGGAGCTGTTTTTT
CDR3aa: CASGTGEGRWELFF
v_gene: TRBV27
d_gene: TRBD1
abundance: .
j_gene: TRBJ2-2

CDR3nt: TGTGCCAGCAGCACTTCCGGGACAGGGGCTAACACCGGGGAGCTGTTTTTT
CDR3aa: CASSTSGTGANTGELFF
v_gene: TRBV9
d_gene: TRBD1
abundance: .
j_gene: TRBJ2-2